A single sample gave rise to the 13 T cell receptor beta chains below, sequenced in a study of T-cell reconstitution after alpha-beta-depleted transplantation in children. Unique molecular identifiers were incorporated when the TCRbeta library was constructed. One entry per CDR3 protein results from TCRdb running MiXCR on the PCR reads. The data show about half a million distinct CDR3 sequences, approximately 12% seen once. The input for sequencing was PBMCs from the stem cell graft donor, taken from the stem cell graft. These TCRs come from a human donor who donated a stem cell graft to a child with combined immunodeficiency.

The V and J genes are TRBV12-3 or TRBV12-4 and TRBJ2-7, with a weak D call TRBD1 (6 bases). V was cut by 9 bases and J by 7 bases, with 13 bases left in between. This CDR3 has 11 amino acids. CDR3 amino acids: CASGGGREQYF. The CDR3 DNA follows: TGTGCCAGTGGGGGCGGTAGGGAGCAGTACTTC.

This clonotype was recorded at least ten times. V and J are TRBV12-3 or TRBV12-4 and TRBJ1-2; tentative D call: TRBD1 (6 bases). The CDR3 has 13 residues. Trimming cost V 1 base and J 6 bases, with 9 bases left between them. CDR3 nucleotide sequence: TGTGCCAGCAGTTTAGGCAGGGGAGATGGCTACACCTTC. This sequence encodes CASSLGRGDGYTF.

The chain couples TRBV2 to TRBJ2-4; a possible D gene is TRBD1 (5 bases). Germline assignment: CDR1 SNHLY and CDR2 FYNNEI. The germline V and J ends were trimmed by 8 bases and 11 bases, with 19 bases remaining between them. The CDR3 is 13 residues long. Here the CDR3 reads CASQRQLEGLQYF. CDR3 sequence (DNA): TGTGCCAGCCAACGACAGTTAGAAGGGCTTCAGTACTTC.

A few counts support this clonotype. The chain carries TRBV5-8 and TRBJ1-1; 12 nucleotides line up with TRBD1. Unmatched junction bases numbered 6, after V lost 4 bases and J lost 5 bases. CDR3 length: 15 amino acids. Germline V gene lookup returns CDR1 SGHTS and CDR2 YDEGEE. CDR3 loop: CASSAGTGGWTEAFF. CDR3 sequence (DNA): TGTGCCAGCAGCGCCGGGACAGGGGGCTGGACTGAAGCTTTCTTT.

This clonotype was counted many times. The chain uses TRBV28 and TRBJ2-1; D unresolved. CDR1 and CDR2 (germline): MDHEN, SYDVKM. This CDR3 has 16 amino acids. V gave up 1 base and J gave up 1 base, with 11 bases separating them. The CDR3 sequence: CASSLLLASSYNEQFF. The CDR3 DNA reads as TGTGCCAGCAGTTTATTATTAGCCTCGTCCTACAATGAGCAGTTCTTC.

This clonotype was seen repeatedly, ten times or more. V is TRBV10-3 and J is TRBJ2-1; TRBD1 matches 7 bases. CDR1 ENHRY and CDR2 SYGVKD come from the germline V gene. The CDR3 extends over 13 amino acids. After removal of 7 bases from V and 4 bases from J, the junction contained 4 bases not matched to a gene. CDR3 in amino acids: CAINPGGYNEQFF. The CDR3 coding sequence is TGTGCCATCAACCCAGGGGGTTACAATGAGCAGTTCTTC.

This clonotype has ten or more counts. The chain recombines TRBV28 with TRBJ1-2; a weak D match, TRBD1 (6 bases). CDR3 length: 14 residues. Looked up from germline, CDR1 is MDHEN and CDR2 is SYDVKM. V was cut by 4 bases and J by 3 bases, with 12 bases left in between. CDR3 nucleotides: TGTGCCAGCAGTTCACGTCGGACAGACTATGGCTACACCTTC. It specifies CASSSRRTDYGYTF.

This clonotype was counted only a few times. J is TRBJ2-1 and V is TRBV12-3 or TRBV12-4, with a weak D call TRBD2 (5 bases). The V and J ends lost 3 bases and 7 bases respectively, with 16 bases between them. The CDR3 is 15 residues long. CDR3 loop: CASSFGIRFMNEQFF. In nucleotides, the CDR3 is TGTGCCAGCAGTTTCGGGATCCGTTTTATGAATGAGCAGTTCTTC.

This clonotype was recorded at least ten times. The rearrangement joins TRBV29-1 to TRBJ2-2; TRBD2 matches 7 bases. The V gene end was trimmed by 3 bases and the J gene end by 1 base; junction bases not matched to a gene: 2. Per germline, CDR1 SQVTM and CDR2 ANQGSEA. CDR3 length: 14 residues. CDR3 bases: TGCAGCGTTGAGGGGACTAAGAACACCGGGGAGCTGTTTTTT. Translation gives CSVEGTKNTGELFF.

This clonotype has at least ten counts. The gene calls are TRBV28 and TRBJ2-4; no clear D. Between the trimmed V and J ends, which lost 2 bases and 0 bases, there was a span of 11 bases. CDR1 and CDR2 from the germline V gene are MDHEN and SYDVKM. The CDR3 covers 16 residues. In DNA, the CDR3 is TGTGCCAGCAGTTTACAAACCATACTAGCCAAAAACATTCAGTACTTC. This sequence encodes CASSLQTILAKNIQYF.

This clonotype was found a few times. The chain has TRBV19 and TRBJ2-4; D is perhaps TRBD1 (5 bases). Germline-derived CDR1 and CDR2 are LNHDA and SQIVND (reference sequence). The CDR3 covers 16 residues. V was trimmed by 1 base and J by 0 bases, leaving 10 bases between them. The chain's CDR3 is CASSIVAGLAKNIQYF. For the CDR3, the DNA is TGTGCCAGTAGTATAGTTGCAGGGCTAGCCAAAAACATTCAGTACTTC. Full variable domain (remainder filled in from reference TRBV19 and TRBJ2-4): DGGITQSPKYLFRKEGQNVTLSCEQNLNHDAMYWYRQDPGQGLRLIYYSQIVNDFQKGDIAEGYSVSREKKESFPLTVTSAQKNPTAFYLCASSIVAGLAKNIQYFGAGTRLSVL.

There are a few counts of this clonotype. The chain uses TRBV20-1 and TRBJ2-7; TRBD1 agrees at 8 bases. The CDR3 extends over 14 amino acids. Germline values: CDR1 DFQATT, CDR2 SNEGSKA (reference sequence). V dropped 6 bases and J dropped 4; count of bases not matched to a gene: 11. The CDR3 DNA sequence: TGCAGTGCCATGGACAGGGTAGGTCCTTACGAGCAGTACTTC. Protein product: CSAMDRVGPYEQYF.

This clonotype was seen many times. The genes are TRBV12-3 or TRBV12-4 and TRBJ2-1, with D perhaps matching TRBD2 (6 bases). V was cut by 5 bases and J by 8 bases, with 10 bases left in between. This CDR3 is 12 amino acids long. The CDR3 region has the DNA TGTGCCAGCAGTCCTCTAGCGTATGAGCAGTTCTTC. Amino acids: CASSPLAYEQFF.